This T cell receptor beta chain was profiled in a study of OX40 agonist ivuxolimab in advanced cancers. On the study more broadly: Dose-escalation subjects each had hepatocellular carcinoma, melanoma, renal cell or head and neck cancer.

Note on this clone: Its specificity is unknown.

General study points: Dosing at 0.1 to 3.0 mg/kg was accompanied by clonal expansion of CD4+ and CD8+ blood T cells by week 6.

Some clones are missing from TCRdb's copy, which holds only in-frame ones; the method was immunoSEQ multiplex PCR. The sample lists roughly 140,000 clones, around 94% occurring once. The clonotype comes from an adult with an advanced solid tumor such as melanoma, head and neck, liver or kidney cancer. Sequences were derived from CD4+ or CD8+ T cells sorted from blood, sampled in a trial of the OX40 agonist ivuxolimab.

The CDR3 DNA sequence: TGTGCCAGCAGTTCCGCAGGGGTCAGTGAAAAACTGTTTTTT. Protein sequence: CASSSAGVSEKLFF. The V and J genes are TRBV28 and TRBJ1-4, with a tentative D call TRBD1 (6 bases). Trimming removed 4 bases at V and 7 bases at J, with 13 bases between. Germline CDR1 reads MDHEN; CDR2 reads SYDVKM. The CDR3 has 14 amino acids.